This passage covers 21 T cell receptor beta chains from one sample sequenced in a study of cytomegalovirus exposure and HLA in healthy donors. 60 Vbeta and 13 Jbeta primers were used in PCR. Assay used: immunoSEQ multiplex PCR; TCRdb lists only in-frame clones, some missing. The sample has under 70,000 clones. Material: PBMCs. These receptors were collected from a woman in her twenties or thirties in good health and CMV-seropositive.

J is TRBJ1-5 and V is TRBV28; maybe TRBD1 (6 bases). CDR3 length: 14 residues. Germline V gives CDR1 MDHEN, CDR2 SYDVKM. Trimming removed 5 bases from V and 7 bases from J, with 15 bases in between. The CDR3 reads CASSRGGLGQPQHF. Written as DNA, the CDR3 is TGTGCCAGCAGTCGGGGGGGGCTCGGGCAGCCCCAGCATTTT.

The genes are TRBV6-6 and TRBJ1-6; D call uncertain. Germline V gives CDR1 MNHNY, CDR2 SVGAGI (reference sequence). CDR3 length: 14 residues. Between the trimmed V and J ends, which lost 7 bases and 0 bases, there was a span of 7 bases. The CDR3 sequence: CASIESSYNSPLHF. CDR3 in DNA: TGTGCCAGCATCGAGAGCTCCTATAATTCACCCCTCCACTTT.

The V and J genes are TRBV18 and TRBJ2-7; 15 nucleotides match TRBD2. CDR3 length: 17 residues. Germline trimming cut 3 bases from V and 1 base from J; bases unmatched to any gene: 4. CDR1 and CDR2 (germline): KGHSH, LQKENI. CDR3 sequence reads: CASSPGLAGGTSYEQYF. The CDR3 DNA reads TGTGCCAGCTCACCGGGACTAGCGGGGGGCACGTCCTACGAGCAGTACTTC.

This sequence joins TRBV27 and TRBJ2-7, with 11 positions matching TRBD2. The V gene end was trimmed by 10 bases and the J gene end by 2 bases; junction bases not matched to a gene: 4. CDR1 and CDR2 from the germline V gene are MNHEY and SMNVEV (reference sequence). CDR3 length: 13 amino acids. The DNA for the CDR3 is TGTGCCACTGCGACTAGCGGGACCTACGAGCAGTACTTC. Translating gives CATATSGTYEQYF.

The chain couples TRBV7-9 to TRBJ1-3; tentative D call: TRBD1 (5 bases). Germline assignment: CDR1 SEHNR and CDR2 FQNEAQ (reference sequence). The CDR3 has 15 residues. Deletions cut 2 bases from V and 2 bases from J, with 10 bases between. CDR3 nucleotide sequence: TGTGCCAGCAGCTTACAGGGAAAAACTGGAAACACCATATATTTT. Protein: CASSLQGKTGNTIYF.

V usage is TRBV29-1 and J usage is TRBJ2-7, with 8 bases that match TRBD1. This CDR3 comprises 14 residues. Germline values: CDR1 SQVTM, CDR2 ANQGSEA. The trim removed 5 bases at V and 0 bases at J, leaving 6 bases unmatched. The CDR3 reads CSVIKGQGSYEQYF. The CDR3 coding sequence is TGCAGCGTTATAAAAGGACAGGGCTCCTACGAGCAGTACTTC.

The rearrangement joins TRBV9 to TRBJ2-3; the match to TRBD1 covers 7 bases. The CDR3 spans 15 residues. The V gene end was trimmed by 6 bases and the J gene end by 0 bases; junction bases not matched to a gene: 7. Germline CDR1 and CDR2: SGDLS and YYNGEE. The CDR3 nucleotides read TGTGCCAGCAAAGCACGGGACAGCAGCACAGATACGCAGTATTTT. Protein: CASKARDSSTDTQYF.

The chain joins TRBV19 to TRBJ1-2, with TRBD1 matching 9 bases. There are 17 residues in the CDR3. Germline V gene data show CDR1 as LNHDA and CDR2 as SQIVND (reference sequence). V lost 4 bases, J lost 0 bases, and 9 bases stayed unmatched. CDR3 DNA sequence: TGTGCCAGTAGTACGTCGGGACAGGGCGTAGCTAACTATGGCTACACCTTC. Amino acid sequence: CASSTSGQGVANYGYTF.

The chain links TRBV2 to TRBJ1-1, with TRBD1 matching over 10 bases. The CDR3 consists of 13 residues. CDR1 is SNHLY and CDR2 is FYNNEI in the germline V gene. Trimming took 6 bases from V and 10 from J; bases not matched to a gene: 8. Here the CDR3 reads CASRGTGVVVAFF. CDR3 in DNA: TGTGCCAGCAGGGGGACAGGGGTGGTAGTAGCTTTCTTT.

The rearrangement links TRBV19 to TRBJ2-3; 8 nucleotides agree with TRBD1. Germline loops: CDR1 LNHDA, CDR2 SQIVND (reference sequence). V was pared by 5 bases and J by 11 bases, with 9 bases of the junction left unmatched. The CDR3 extends over 13 amino acids. CDR3 sequence reads: CASSPGQGGEQYF. The CDR3 DNA follows: TGTGCCAGTAGTCCAGGACAGGGAGGCGAGCAGTATTTT.

The J gene is TRBJ1-6, the V gene TRBV19; unclear D gene. Germline V gives CDR1 LNHDA, CDR2 SQIVND (reference sequence). The CDR3 sequence is 16 residues long. V was shortened by 5 bases and J by 0 bases, with 11 bases between the two germline ends. As DNA, the CDR3 is TGTGCCAGTAGTCTCGGACTGATCTCCTATAATTCACCCCTCCACTTT. It translates to CASSLGLISYNSPLHF.

The chain employs TRBV5-6 and TRBJ2-7; the D is unclear. There are 14 residues in the CDR3. Looked up from germline, CDR1 is SGHDT and CDR2 is YYEEEE. Between the trimmed V and J ends, which lost 0 bases and 6 bases, there was a span of 13 bases. For the CDR3, the DNA is TGTGCCAGCAGCTTGGGGCCTCACCCAGGCGAGCAGTACTTC. Encoded protein: CASSLGPHPGEQYF.

The chain joins TRBV19 to TRBJ2-1, with 7 bases lining up with TRBD1. Losses at the gene ends were 1 base for V and 5 bases for J; bases not matched to a gene: 8. Germline loops: CDR1 LNHDA, CDR2 SQIVND (reference sequence). CDR3 length: 16 residues. CDR3 sequence reads: CASSIGRRTGNNEQFF. CDR3 DNA: TGTGCCAGTAGTATAGGGCGGCGGACAGGTAACAATGAGCAGTTCTTC.

V usage is TRBV18 and J usage is TRBJ1-2; TRBD1 aligns across 8 bases. Germline assignment: CDR1 KGHSH and CDR2 LQKENI. Losses at the gene ends were 2 bases for V and 8 bases for J; bases not matched to a gene: 16. The CDR3 covers 17 residues. CDR3 protein: CASSPFEDRVKLYGYTF. Written as DNA, the CDR3 is TGTGCCAGCTCACCATTCGAGGACAGGGTGAAACTATACGGCTACACCTTC.

This rearrangement joins TRBV5-5 to TRBJ2-1, with 8 positions matching TRBD2. Germline assignment: CDR1 SGHKS and CDR2 YYEKEE (reference sequence). Trimming took 2 bases from V and 8 from J; bases not matched to a gene: 9. This CDR3 has 15 residues. The CDR3 DNA sequence: TGTGCCAGCAGCTTCATCGGGAGGGGGAGCCATGAGCAGTTCTTC. It specifies CASSFIGRGSHEQFF.

The chain has TRBV30 and TRBJ1-5; 10 nucleotides align to TRBD1. The CDR3 is 14 residues long. CDR1 and CDR2 from the germline V gene are GTSNPN and SVGIG (reference sequence). V lost 5 bases to trimming and J lost 8 bases; unmatched junction nucleotides: 9. The CDR3 DNA follows: TGTGCCTGGGACCGGGACAGGGGCGGAGAGCCCCAGCATTTT. It translates to CAWDRDRGGEPQHF. Looking up the rest from reference TRBV30 and TRBJ1-5 gives the full variable domain: SQTIHQWPATLVQPVGSPLSLECTVEGTSNPNLYWYRQAAGRGLQLLFYSVGIGQISSEVPQNLSASRPQDRQFILSSKKLLLSDSGFYLCAWDRDRGGEPQHFGDGTRLSIL.

The chain recombines TRBV6-1 with TRBJ2-5; 8 bases match TRBD2. The CDR3 runs 16 residues. Unmatched junction bases numbered 10, after V lost 6 bases and J lost 1 base. The germline CDR1 and CDR2 sequences are MNHNS and SASEGT. The CDR3 here is CASSETSGTGQETQYF. Written as DNA, the CDR3 is TGTGCCAGCAGCGAAACTAGCGGAACCGGCCAAGAGACCCAGTACTTC.

The J gene is TRBJ2-7, the V gene TRBV19; TRBD1 agrees at 9 bases. Germline V CDR1 and CDR2: LNHDA, SQIVND (reference sequence). CDR3 length: 14 amino acids. Trimming cost V 3 bases and J 2 bases; bases outside gene matches: 2. The CDR3, as DNA: TGTGCCAGTAGTATGGGGACAGGGCCCTACGAGCAGTACTTC. Protein sequence: CASSMGTGPYEQYF.

This chain connects TRBV15 to TRBJ1-2; tentatively, D is TRBD1 (5 bases). The CDR3 extends over 15 amino acids. Trimming left V 0 bases short and J 6 bases short, with 14 bases between. Germline CDR1 LNHNV, CDR2 YYDKDF (reference sequence). The CDR3 sequence is CATSRDGALRDGYTF. The CDR3 DNA reads as TGTGCCACCAGCAGAGATGGGGCCCTCAGGGATGGCTACACCTTC.

The chain joins TRBV5-1 to TRBJ2-2; TRBD1 matches 7 bases. Germline values: CDR1 SGHRS, CDR2 YFSETQ. The CDR3 covers 15 residues. Trimming cost V 4 bases and J 0 bases; bases outside gene matches: 3. The CDR3 coding sequence is TGCGCCAGCAGCCCGGGACAGACGAACACCGGGGAGCTGTTTTTT. It encodes CASSPGQTNTGELFF.

The chain combines TRBV13 with TRBJ2-3, with TRBD1 as a possible D gene (5 bases). V was shortened by 5 bases and J by 5 bases, with 14 bases between the two germline ends. Germline lookup yields CDR1 PRHDT and CDR2 FYEKMQ (reference sequence). The CDR3 loop spans 14 amino acids. The CDR3 DNA sequence: TGTGCCAGCAGCCCCCCGTGGGGCAGAGATACGCAGTATTTT. It codes for CASSPPWGRDTQYF.